The T cell receptor beta chain under discussion was sequenced for a study of T-cell reconstitution after alpha-beta-depleted transplantation in children. The study's findings and limits: After transplant, at about two months, alpha-beta T cells were reportedly derived from several hundred expanded graft clones. Some patients' high day-60 TCRbeta diversity was traced to surviving recipient T cells and thymic progenitors. The main origin of T-cell counts and diversity one year after transplant was newly produced T cells.

Worth noting for this clonotype: The antigen is not known.

Unique molecular identifiers tagged the TCRbeta library. MiXCR, applied by TCRdb to the PCR reads, yields one record per CDR3 protein. Altogether approximately 200,000 distinct CDR3 sequences are present, roughly 6.3% being singletons, with the ten largest covering around 4.4%. This CDR3 comprises 20 residues. Germline trimming cut 0 bases from V and 4 bases from J; bases unmatched to any gene: 19. Germline V lookup: CDR1 MNHEY, CDR2 SVGEGT. This sequence was found in a girl in the first two years of life with combined immunodeficiency, due to receive a stem cell transplant. This chain uses TRBV6-2 or TRBV6-3 with TRBJ2-5; 8 bases agree with TRBD2. The sample was PBMCs, taken before TCRalphabeta/CD19-depleted stem cell transplant. CDR3 protein: CASSYSARGVLPATRETQYF. The CDR3 DNA sequence: TGTGCCAGCAGTTACTCTGCGCGGGGGGTCCTACCTGCTACCCGAGAGACCCAGTACTTC.